Listed here is a single TCR beta chain. The source of the sample is a study of T-cell memory formation after mild COVID-19. Each CDR3 protein gets one entry after TCRdb re-called the 5' RACE reads with MiXCR. The table lists roughly 350,000 distinct CDR3 sequences, 25% to 30% of them singletons. Per the germline V gene, CDR1 is SGHDT and CDR2 is YYEEEE. The CDR3 runs 15 residues. Trimming took 4 bases from V and 0 from J, leaving 11 bases between them. What was sequenced was PBMCs or a T cell subset sorted from them (not recorded which). The V call is TRBV5-6, the J call TRBJ1-3, with unresolved D. This TCR came from an adult woman who had mild COVID-19 (a few samples of this study predate the infection). Cell type and time point are not known. For the CDR3, the DNA is TGTGCCAGCAGCCTGGGCCATGTCTCTGGAAACACCATATATTTT. Translation gives CASSLGHVSGNTIYF.